This T cell receptor beta chain was sequenced during a study of CD8 T cells in ankylosing spondylitis. This clonotype was counted between two and nine times. TCRdb reprocessed the 5' RACE reads via MiXCR and lists one record per CDR3 protein. This table has 250,000 or so distinct CDR3 sequences, roughly a quarter appearing once. This CDR3 spans 14 amino acids. Germline values: CDR1 WNHNN, CDR2 SYGVQD (reference sequence). Deletions cut 4 bases from V and 7 bases from J, with 13 bases between. The clonotype was recovered from a male donor with ankylosing spondylitis or in good health (not recorded which). The chain joins TRBV10-1 to TRBJ2-2; TRBD1 is a possible D gene (5 bases). Sequenced material: blood, either unsorted or a sorted T cell fraction (not recorded which). CDR3 nucleotide sequence: TGCGCCAGCAGTGTTCGCCAGGGTCACGGGGAGCTGTTTTTT. It encodes CASSVRQGHGELFF.